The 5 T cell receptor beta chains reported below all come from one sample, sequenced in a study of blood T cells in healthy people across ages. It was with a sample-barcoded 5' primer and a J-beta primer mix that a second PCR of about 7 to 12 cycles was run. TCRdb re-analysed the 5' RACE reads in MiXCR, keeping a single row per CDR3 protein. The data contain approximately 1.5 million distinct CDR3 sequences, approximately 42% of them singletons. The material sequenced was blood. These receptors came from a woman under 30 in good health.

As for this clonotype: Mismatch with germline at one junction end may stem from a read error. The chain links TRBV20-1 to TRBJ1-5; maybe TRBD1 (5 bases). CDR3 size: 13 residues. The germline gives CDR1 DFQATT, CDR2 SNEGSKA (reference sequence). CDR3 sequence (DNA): TGCAGTGCTAGCAGGGAGAGCAGTCAGCCCCAGCATTTT. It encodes CSASRESSQPQHF.

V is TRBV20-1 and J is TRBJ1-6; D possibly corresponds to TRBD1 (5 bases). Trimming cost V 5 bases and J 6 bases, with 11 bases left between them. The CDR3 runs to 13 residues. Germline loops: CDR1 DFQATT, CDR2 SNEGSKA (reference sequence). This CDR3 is CSAFDSINSPLHF. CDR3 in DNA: TGCAGTGCTTTTGACAGTATTAATTCACCCCTCCACTTT.

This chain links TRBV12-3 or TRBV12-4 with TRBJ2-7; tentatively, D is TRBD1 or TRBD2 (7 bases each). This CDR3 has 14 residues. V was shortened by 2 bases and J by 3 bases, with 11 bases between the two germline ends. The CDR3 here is CASSLQGGLYEQYF. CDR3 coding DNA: TGTGCCAGCAGTTTACAGGGGGGGCTCTACGAGCAGTACTTC.

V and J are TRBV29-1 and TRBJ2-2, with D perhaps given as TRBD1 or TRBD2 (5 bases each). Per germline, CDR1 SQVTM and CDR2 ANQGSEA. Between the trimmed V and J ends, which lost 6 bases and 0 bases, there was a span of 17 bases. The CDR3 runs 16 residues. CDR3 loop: CSVGSSGTSNTGELFF. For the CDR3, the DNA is TGCAGCGTGGGCAGTTCCGGGACCTCGAACACCGGGGAGCTGTTTTTT.

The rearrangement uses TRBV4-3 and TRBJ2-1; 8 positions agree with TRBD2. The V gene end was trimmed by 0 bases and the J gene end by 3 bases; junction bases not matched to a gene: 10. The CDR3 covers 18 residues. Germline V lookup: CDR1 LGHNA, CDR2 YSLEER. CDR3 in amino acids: CASSQEASAGVYYNEQFF. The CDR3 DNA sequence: TGCGCCAGCAGCCAAGAGGCTTCAGCGGGAGTATACTACAATGAGCAGTTCTTC.